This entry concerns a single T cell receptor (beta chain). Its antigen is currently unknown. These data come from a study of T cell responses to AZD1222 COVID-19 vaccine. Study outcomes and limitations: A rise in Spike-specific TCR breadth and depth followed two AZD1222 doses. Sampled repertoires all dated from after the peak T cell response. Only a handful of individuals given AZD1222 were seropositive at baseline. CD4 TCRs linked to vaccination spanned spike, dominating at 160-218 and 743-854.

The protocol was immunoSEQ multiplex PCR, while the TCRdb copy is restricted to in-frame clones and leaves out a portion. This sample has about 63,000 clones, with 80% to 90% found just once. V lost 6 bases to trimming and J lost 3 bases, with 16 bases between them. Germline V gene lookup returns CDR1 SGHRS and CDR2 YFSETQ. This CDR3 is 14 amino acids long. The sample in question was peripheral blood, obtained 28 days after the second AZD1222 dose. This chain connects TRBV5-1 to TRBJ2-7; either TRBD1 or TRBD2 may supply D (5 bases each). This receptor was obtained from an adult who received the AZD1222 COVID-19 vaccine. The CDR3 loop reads CASTRGVEDYEQYF. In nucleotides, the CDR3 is TGCGCCAGCACCCGAGGGGTGGAGGACTACGAGCAGTACTTC.